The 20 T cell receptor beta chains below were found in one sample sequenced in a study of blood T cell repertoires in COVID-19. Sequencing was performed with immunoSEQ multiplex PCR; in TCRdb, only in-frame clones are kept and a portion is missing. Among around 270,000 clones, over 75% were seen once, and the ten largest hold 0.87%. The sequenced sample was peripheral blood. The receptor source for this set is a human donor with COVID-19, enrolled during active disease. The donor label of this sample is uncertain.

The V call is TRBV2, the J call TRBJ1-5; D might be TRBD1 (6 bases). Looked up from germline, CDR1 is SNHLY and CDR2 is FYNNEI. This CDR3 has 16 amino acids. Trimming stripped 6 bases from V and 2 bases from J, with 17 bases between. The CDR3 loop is CASRLYGQPGNQPQHF. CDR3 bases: TGTGCCAGCAGGTTATACGGACAGCCTGGCAATCAGCCCCAGCATTTT.

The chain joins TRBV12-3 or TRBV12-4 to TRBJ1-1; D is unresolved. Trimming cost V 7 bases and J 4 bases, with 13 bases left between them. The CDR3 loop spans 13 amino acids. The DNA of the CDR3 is TGTGCCAGCACCTACTACCTCGGCACTGAAGCTTTCTTT. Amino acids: CASTYYLGTEAFF.

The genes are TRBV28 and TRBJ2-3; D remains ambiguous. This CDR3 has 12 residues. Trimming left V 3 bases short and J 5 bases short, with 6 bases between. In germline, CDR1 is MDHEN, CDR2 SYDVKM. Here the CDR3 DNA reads TGTGCCAGCAGTTTGCCGGGAGATACGCAGTATTTT. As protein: CASSLPGDTQYF.

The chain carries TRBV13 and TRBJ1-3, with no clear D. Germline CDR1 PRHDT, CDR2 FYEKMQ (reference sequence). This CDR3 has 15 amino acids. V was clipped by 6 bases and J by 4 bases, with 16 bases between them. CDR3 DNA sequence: TGTGCCAGCAGACCCCGGGATTTGGCCGGAAACACCATATATTTT. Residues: CASRPRDLAGNTIYF.

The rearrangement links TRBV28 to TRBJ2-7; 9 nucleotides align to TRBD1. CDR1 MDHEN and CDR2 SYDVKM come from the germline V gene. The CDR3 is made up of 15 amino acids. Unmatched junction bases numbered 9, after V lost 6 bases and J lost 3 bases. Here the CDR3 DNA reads TGTGCCAGCAGCCTGAGGCGGACAGGGGTCTACGAGCAGTACTTC. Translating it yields CASSLRRTGVYEQYF.

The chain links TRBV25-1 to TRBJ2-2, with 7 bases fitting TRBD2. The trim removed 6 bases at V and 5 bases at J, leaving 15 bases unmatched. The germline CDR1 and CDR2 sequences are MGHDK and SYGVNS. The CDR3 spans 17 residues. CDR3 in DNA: TGTGCCAGCAGCAGTGGGTGGGCGGGAGTCAGTACCGGGGAGCTGTTTTTT. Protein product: CASSSGWAGVSTGELFF.

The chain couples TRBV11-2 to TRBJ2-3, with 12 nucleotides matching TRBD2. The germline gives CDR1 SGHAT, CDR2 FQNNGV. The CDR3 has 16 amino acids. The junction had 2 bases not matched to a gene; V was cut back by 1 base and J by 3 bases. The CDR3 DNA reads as TGTGCCAGCAGCTTAGGACTAGCGGGAGCAACAGATACGCAGTATTTT. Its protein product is CASSLGLAGATDTQYF. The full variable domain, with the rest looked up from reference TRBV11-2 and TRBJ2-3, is EAGVAQSPRYKIIEKRQSVAFWCNPISGHATLYWYQQILGQGPKLLIQFQNNGVVDDSQLPKDRFSAERLKGVDSTLKIQPAKLEDSAVYLCASSLGLAGATDTQYFGPGTRLTVL.

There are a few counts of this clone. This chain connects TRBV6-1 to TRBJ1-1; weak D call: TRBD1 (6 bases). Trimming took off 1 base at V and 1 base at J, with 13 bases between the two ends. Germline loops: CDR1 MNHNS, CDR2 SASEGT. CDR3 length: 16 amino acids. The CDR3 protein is CASSEGTGPPNTEAFF. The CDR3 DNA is TGTGCCAGCAGTGAAGGAACAGGGCCCCCGAACACTGAAGCTTTCTTT.

The CDR3 DNA sequence: TGTGCCAGCAGCGTAGGAGCGGACCCGGACACCGGGGAGCTGTTTTTT. Its translation: CASSVGADPDTGELFF. The chain links TRBV9 to TRBJ2-2; D might be TRBD2 (5 bases). CDR3 length equals 16 residues. Germline CDR1 is SGDLS and CDR2 is YYNGEE. The V and J ends lost 0 bases and 3 bases respectively, with 12 bases between them.

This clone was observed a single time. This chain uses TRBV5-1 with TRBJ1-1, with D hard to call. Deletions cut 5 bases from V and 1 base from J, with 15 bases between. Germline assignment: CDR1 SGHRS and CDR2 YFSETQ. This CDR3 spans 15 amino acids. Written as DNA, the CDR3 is TGCGCCAGCAGTACCGGCCGGGAGGGGAACACTGAAGCTTTCTTT. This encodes CASSTGREGNTEAFF.

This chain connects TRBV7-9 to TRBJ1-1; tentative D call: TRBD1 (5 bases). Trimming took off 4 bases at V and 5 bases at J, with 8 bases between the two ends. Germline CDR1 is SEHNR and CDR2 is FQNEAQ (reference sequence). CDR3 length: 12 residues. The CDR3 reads CASSSRGTEAFF. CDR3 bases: TGTGCCAGCAGCTCAAGGGGAACTGAAGCTTTCTTT.

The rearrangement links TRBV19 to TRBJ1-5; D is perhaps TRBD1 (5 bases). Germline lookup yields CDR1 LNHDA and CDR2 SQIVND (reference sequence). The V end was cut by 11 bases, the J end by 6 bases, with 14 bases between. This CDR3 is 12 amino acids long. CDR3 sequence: CACGGESQPQHF. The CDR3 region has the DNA TGTGCCTGCGGGGGGGAGAGTCAGCCCCAGCATTTT.

As DNA, the CDR3 is TGTGCCAGCAGCCAAGCAGCGGGAGACAATGAGCAGTTCTTC. This sequence encodes CASSQAAGDNEQFF. The rearrangement joins TRBV3-1 (or the pseudogene TRBV3-2) to TRBJ2-1, with 8 positions matching TRBD2. The germline gives CDR1 LGHDT, CDR2 YNNKEL (reference sequence). This CDR3 is built from 14 residues. Germline trimming cut 1 base from V and 5 bases from J; bases unmatched to any gene: 1.

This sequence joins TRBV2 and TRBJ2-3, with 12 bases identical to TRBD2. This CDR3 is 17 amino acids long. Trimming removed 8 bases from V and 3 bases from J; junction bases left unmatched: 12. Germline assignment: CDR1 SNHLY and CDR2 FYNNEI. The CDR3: CASRRLAGGLFTDTQYF. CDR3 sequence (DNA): TGTGCCAGCCGCCGTCTAGCGGGAGGGCTTTTTACAGATACGCAGTATTTT.

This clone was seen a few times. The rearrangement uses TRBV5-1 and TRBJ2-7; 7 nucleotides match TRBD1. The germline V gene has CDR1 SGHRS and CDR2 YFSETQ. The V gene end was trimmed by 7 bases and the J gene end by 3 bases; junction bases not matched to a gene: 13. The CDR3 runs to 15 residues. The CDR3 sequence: CASGLGPGTVYEQYF. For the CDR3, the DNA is TGCGCCAGCGGACTGGGTCCCGGGACAGTCTACGAGCAGTACTTC.

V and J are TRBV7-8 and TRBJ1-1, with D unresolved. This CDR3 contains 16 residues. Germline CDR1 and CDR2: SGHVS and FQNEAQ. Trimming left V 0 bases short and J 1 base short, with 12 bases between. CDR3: CASSLAQRLPNTEAFF. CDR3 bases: TGTGCCAGCAGCTTAGCGCAGAGGCTACCGAACACTGAAGCTTTCTTT.

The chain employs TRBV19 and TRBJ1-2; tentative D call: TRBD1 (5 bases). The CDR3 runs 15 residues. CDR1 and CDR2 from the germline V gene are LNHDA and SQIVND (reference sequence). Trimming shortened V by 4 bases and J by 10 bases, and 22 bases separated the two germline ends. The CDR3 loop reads CASSTQGPTLGDYTF. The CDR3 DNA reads TGTGCCAGTAGTACCCAGGGCCCCACTCTCGGAGACTACACCTTC.

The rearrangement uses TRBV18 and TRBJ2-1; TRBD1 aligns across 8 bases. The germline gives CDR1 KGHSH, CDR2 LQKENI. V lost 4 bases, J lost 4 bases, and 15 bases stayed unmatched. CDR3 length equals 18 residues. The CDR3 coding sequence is TGTGCCAGCTCACTCCTCAATCCCAGGGGGCAAGAGTACAATGAGCAGTTCTTC. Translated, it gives CASSLLNPRGQEYNEQFF. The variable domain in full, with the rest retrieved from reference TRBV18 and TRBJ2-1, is NAGVMQNPRHLVRRRGQEARLRCSPMKGHSHVYWYRQLPEEGLKFMVYLQKENIIDESGMPKERFSAEFPKEGPSILRIQQVVRGDSAAYFCASSLLNPRGQEYNEQFFGPGTRLTVL.

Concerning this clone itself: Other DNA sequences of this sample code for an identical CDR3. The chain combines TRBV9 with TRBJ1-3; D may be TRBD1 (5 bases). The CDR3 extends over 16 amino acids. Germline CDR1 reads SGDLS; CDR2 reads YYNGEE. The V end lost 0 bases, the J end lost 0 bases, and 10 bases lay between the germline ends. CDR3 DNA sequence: TGTGCCAGCAGCGTAGTCGCTCAGGGCTCTGGAAACACCATATATTTT. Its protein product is CASSVVAQGSGNTIYF.

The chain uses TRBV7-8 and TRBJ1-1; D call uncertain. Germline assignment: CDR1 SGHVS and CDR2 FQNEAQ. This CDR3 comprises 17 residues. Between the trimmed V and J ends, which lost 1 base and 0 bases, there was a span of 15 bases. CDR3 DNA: TGTGCCAGCAGCTTAGGTTACGGTCTTCGCATGAACACTGAAGCTTTCTTT. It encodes CASSLGYGLRMNTEAFF. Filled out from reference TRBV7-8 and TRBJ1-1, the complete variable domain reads GAGVSQSPRYKVAKRGQDVALRCDPISGHVSLFWYQQALGQGPEFLTYFQNEAQLDKSGLPSDRFFAERPEGSVSTLKIQRTQQEDSAVYLCASSLGYGLRMNTEAFFGQGTRLTVV.